This T cell receptor beta chain emerged from a study of shared clonotypes between healthy human individuals. Study-wide points: Naive subsets, compared against memory subsets, generally had larger estimated richness values.

The repertoire was sequenced with immunoSEQ multiplex PCR; TCRdb's copy has only in-frame clones and lacks some. This table has 2 million to 2.5 million clones, roughly 90% appearing once. Free of recent acute infections or vaccinations, the donors were healthy HIV-negative adults. As regards this clone: What it binds is unknown.

V lost 0 bases and J 0 bases, leaving 10 bases between the germline ends. This CDR3 has 16 residues. CDR1 and CDR2 (germline): SGHDT, YYEEEE. The sample was naive CD4+ T cells from PBMCs. Documented subset: CD45RA+ positively selected. This TCR came from a man aged 18 to 35 in good health. Some clones in this sample may be carry-over from other donors' samples. The chain joins TRBV5-6 to TRBJ1-3; tentatively, D is TRBD1 (5 bases). Here the CDR3 reads CASSLVWGSSGNTIYF. CDR3 nucleotides: TGTGCCAGCAGCTTGGTTTGGGGGAGCTCTGGAAACACCATATATTTT.